This TCR beta chain was sequenced during a study of T-cell reconstitution after alpha-beta-depleted transplantation in children. The CDR3 length is 15 residues. Germline V CDR1 and CDR2: SGHTA, FQGTGA. V lost 6 bases to trimming and J lost 2 bases; unmatched junction nucleotides: 8. TCRbeta library construction was performed incorporating unique molecular identifiers. TCRdb reanalysed the PCR reads using MiXCR and keeps one entry per CDR3 protein. The table records about 500,000 distinct CDR3 sequences, around a third of them present only once. This clonotype was obtained from a human donor who donated a stem cell graft to a child with aplastic anemia. V and J are TRBV7-3 and TRBJ2-3; 7 bases align to TRBD1. The sequences come from PBMCs from the stem cell graft donor, collected from the stem cell graft. CDR3 DNA: TGTGCCAGCAGTAAGGACAGGCGGTCCACAGATACGCAGTATTTT. Translated, it gives CASSKDRRSTDTQYF.